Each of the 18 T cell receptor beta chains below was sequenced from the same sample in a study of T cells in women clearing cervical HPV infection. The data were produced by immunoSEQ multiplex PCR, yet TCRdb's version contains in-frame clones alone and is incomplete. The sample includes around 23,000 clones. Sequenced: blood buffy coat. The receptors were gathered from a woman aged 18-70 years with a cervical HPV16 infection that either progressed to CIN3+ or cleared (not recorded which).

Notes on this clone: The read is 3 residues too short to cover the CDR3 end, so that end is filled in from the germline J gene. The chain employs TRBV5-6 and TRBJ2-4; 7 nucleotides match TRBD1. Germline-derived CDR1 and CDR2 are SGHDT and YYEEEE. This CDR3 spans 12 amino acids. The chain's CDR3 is CASSFQGTVQYF. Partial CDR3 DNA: TGTGCCAGCAGCTTTCAAGGGACAGTT. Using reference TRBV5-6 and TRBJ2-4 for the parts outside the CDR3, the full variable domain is DAGVTQSPTHLIKTRGQQVTLRCSPKSGHDTVSWYQQALGQGPQFIFQYYEEEERQRGNFPDRFSGHQFPNYSSELNVNALLLGDSALYLCASSFQGTVQYFGAGTRLSVL.

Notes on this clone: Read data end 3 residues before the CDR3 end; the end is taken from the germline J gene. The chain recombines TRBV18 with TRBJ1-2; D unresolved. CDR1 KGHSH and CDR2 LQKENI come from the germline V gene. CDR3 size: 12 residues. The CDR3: CASSPGANDYTF. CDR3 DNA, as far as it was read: TGTGCCAGCTCACCCGGAGCGAATGAC.

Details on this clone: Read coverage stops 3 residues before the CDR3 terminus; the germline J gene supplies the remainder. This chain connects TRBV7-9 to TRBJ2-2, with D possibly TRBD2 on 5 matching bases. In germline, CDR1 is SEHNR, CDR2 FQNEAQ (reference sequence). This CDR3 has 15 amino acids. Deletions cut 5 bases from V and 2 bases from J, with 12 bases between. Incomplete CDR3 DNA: TGTGCCAGCAGCCCCCGCGGGCCAAACACCGGGGAG. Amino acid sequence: CASSPRGPNTGE. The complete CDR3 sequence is CASSPRGPNTGELFF.

CDR3 protein: CASSQLAGLNTEAFF. The sequenced part of the CDR3 DNA is TGTGCCAGCAGCCAATTGGCAGGCTTGAACACTGAA. This rearrangement joins TRBV16 to TRBJ1-1; D remains unclear. Coverage ceases 3 residues before the CDR3 finishes, and the germline J gene fills in the end. Trimming cost V 1 base and J 0 bases, with 9 bases left between them. This CDR3 spans 15 amino acids. Germline V gives CDR1 KGHSY, CDR2 FQNENV. Looking up the rest from reference TRBV16 and TRBJ1-1 gives the full variable domain: GEEVAQTPKHLVRGEGQKAKLYCAPIKGHSYVFWYQQVLKNEFKFLISFQNENVFDETGMPKERFSAKCLPNSPCSLEIQATKLEDSAVYFCASSQLAGLNTEAFFGQGTRLTVV.

Incomplete CDR3 DNA: TGTGCCAGCAGACCCTCCGGGGGCTCTGGAAACACC. Translating it yields CASRPSGGSGNT. The full CDR3 protein is CASRPSGGSGNTIYF. The J gene is TRBJ1-3, the V gene TRBV13; D is possibly TRBD1 (5 bases). The read falls 3 residues short of the CDR3 end, and the missing part is taken from the germline J gene. V lost 6 bases and J 0 bases, leaving 12 bases between the germline ends. From germline, CDR1 is PRHDT and CDR2 FYEKMQ (reference sequence). The CDR3 consists of 15 residues.

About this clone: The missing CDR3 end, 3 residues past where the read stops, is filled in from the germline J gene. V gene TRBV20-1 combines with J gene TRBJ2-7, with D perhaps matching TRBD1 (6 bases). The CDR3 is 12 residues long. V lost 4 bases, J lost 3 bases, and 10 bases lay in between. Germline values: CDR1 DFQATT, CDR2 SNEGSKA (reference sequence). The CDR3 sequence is CSATDRSYEQYF. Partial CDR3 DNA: TGCAGTGCTACAGACAGGAGCTACGAG.

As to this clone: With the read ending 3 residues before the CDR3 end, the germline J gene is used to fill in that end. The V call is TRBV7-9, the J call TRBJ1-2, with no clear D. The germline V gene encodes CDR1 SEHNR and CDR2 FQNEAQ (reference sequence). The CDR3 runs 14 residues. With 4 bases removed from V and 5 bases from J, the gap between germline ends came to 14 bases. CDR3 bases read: TGTGCCAGCAGCTCTGTTCCGACACAGTATGGC. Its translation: CASSSVPTQYG. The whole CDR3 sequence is CASSSVPTQYGYTF.

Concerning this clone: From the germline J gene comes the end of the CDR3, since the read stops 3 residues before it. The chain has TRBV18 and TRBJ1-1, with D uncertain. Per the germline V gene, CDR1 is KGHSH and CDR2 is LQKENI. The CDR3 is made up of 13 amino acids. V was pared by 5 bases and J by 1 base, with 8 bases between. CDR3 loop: CASSGQANTEAFF. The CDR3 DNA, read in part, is TGTGCCAGCTCAGGTCAGGCGAACACTGAA. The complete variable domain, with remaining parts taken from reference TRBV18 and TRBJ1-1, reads NAGVMQNPRHLVRRRGQEARLRCSPMKGHSHVYWYRQLPEEGLKFMVYLQKENIIDESGMPKERFSAEFPKEGPSILRIQQVVRGDSAAYFCASSGQANTEAFFGQGTRLTVV.

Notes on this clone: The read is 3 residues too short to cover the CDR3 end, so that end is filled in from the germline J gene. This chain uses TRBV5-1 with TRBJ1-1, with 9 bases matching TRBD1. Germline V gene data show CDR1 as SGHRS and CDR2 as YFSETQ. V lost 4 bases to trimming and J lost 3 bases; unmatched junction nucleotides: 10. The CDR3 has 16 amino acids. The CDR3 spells CASSAQGAELDTEAFF. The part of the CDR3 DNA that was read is TGCGCCAGCAGCGCACAGGGGGCAGAATTGGACACTGAA.

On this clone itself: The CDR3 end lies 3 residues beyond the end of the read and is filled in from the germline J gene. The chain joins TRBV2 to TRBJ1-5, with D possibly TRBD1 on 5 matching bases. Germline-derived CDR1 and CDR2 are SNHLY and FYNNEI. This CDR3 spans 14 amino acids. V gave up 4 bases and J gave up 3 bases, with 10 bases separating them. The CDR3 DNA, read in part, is TGTGCCAGCAGTGTCGAGGGGCCCAATCAGCCC. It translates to CASSVEGPNQP. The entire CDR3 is CASSVEGPNQPQHF.

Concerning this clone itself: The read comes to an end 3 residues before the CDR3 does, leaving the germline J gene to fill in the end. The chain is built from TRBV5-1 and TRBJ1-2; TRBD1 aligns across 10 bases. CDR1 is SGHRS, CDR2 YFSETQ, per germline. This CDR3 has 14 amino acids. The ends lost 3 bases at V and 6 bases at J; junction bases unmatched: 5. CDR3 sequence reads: CASSSTGTGDGYTF. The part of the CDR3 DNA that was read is TGCGCCAGCAGCTCCACCGGGACAGGGGATGGC.

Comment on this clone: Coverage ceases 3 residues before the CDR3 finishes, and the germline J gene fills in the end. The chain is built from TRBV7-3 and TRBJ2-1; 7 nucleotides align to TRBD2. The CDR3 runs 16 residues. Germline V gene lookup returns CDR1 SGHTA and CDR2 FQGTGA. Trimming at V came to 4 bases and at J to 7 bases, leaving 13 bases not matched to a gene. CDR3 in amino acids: CASSSDGGTLGNEQFF. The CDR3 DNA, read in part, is TGTGCCAGCAGCTCGGACGGGGGGACCTTGGGGAATGAG.

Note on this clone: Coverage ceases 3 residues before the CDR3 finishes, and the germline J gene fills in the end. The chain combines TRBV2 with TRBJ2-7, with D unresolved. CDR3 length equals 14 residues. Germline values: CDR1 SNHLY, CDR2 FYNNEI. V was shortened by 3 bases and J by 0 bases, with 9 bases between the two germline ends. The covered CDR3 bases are TGTGCCAGCAGTGAGACACCTAACTCCTACGAG. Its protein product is CASSETPNSYE. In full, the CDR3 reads CASSETPNSYEQYF.

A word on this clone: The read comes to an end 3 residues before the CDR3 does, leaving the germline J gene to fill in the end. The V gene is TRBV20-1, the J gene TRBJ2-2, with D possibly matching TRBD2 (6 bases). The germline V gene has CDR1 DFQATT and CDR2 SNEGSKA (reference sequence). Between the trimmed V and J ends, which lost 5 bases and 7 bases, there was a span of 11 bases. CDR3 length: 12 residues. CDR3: CSAFGTDGELFF. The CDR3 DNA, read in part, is TGCAGTGCTTTCGGGACTGACGGGGAG.

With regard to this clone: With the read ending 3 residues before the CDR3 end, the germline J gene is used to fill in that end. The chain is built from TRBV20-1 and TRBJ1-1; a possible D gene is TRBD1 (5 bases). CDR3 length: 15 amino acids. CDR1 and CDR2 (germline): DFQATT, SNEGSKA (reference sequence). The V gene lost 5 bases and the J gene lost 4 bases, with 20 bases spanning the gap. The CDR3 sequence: CSASGGRVWGTEAFF. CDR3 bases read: TGCAGTGCTTCTGGTGGCAGGGTTTGGGGCACTGAA.

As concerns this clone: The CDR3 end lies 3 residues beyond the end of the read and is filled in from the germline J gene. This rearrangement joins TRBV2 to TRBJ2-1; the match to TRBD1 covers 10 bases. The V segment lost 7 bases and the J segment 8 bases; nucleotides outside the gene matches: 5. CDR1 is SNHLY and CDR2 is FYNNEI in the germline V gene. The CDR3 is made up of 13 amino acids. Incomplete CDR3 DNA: TGTGCCAGCATCCGGGACAGGGGCGATGAG. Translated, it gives CASIRDRGDE. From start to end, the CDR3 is CASIRDRGDEQFF.

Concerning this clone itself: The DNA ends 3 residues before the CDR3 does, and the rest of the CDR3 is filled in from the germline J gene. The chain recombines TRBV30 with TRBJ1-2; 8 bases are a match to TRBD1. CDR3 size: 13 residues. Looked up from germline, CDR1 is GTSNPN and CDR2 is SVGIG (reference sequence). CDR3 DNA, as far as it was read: TGTGCCTGGAGTGCGGACAGGGTCTTCGGC. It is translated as CAWSADRVFG. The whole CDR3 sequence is CAWSADRVFGYTF. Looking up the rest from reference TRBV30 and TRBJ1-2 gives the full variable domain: SQTIHQWPATLVQPVGSPLSLECTVEGTSNPNLYWYRQAAGRGLQLLFYSVGIGQISSEVPQNLSASRPQDRQFILSSKKLLLSDSGFYLCAWSADRVFGYTFGSGTRLTVV.

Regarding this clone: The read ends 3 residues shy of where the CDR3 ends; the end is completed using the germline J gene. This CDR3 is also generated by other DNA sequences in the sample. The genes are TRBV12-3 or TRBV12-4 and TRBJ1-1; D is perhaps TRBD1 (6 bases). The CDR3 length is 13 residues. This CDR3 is CASSLGPGTEAFF. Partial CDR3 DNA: TGTGCCAGCAGTTTAGGGCCCGGGACAGAA.